Presented here are 18 T cell receptor beta chains from one specimen sequenced in a study of OX40 agonist ivuxolimab in advanced cancers. Library construction relied on the immunoSEQ multiplex PCR assay. The source is immuneACCESS, and TCRdb retained only in-frame sequences with V and J called. Part of the clones is not carried over; for the studies checked, unresolved V genes explain less than half of this, and the remainder is unexplained. The sample profile shows more than 20,000 clones; around 83% of them were found once. 30% to 40% of the sample is taken by the ten largest. Sample: CD4+ or CD8+ T cells sorted from blood, taken in a trial of the OX40 agonist ivuxolimab. The receptor set was obtained from an adult with an advanced solid tumor such as melanoma, head and neck, liver or kidney cancer.

This clone was counted once. The chain employs TRBV6-5 and TRBJ2-6; D possibly corresponds to TRBD1 (5 bases). This CDR3 has 15 residues. In germline, CDR1 is MNHEY, CDR2 SVGAGI. With 6 bases removed from V and 2 bases from J, the gap between germline ends came to 11 bases. This CDR3 reads CASRQKGAGANVLTF. CDR3 nucleotide sequence: TGTGCCAGCAGGCAAAAAGGGGCTGGGGCCAACGTCCTGACTTTC.

V gene TRBV4-3 combines with J gene TRBJ1-1; no reliable D call. Germline V gene sequence: CDR1 LGHNA, CDR2 YSLEER. V shed 6 bases and J shed 0 bases, with 2 bases lying between them. The CDR3 has 11 residues. CDR3 residues: CASSLNTEAFF. CDR3 coding DNA: TGCGCCAGCAGTCTGAACACTGAAGCTTTCTTT.

CDR3 in amino acids: CASSNTGQISYEQYF. The CDR3 nucleotides are TGTGCCAGCAGTAACACGGGACAGATATCCTACGAGCAGTACTTC. The V call is TRBV6-5, the J call TRBJ2-7, with TRBD1 matching over 7 bases. Germline trimming cut 5 bases from V and 1 base from J; bases unmatched to any gene: 8. The CDR3 sequence is 15 residues long. Germline lookup yields CDR1 MNHEY and CDR2 SVGAGI.

V is TRBV2 and J is TRBJ2-3; a possible D gene is TRBD1 (6 bases). Trimming left V 6 bases short and J 2 bases short, with 15 bases between. This CDR3 spans 15 amino acids. CDR1 SNHLY and CDR2 FYNNEI come from the germline V gene. CDR3 bases: TGTGCCAGCAGCTCCTCAGGGGCGATCACAGATACGCAGTATTTT. It encodes CASSSSGAITDTQYF.

The J gene is TRBJ1-2, the V gene TRBV10-3; 8 bases agree with TRBD1. J was trimmed by 7 bases and V by 4 bases; bases with no gene match: 5. The CDR3 is 13 amino acids. Germline CDR1 is ENHRY and CDR2 is SYGVKD. The CDR3 DNA reads TGTGCCATCAGTGTGGACAGGGACGTTGGCTACACCTTC. Translation gives CAISVDRDVGYTF.

The chain has TRBV29-1 and TRBJ2-3, with TRBD2 identical over 11 bases. V dropped 1 base and J dropped 0; count of bases not matched to a gene: 0. CDR3 size: 15 residues. Germline-derived CDR1 and CDR2 are SQVTM and ANQGSEA. CDR3: CSVEGTSGSTDTQYF. Written as DNA, the CDR3 is TGCAGCGTTGAAGGGACTAGCGGGAGCACAGATACGCAGTATTTT.

This clone was seen just once. DNA for the CDR3: TGCGCCAGCAGCTTGTTGCAGGCTTGGAATGAGCAGTTCTTC. This encodes CASSLLQAWNEQFF. The chain is built from TRBV5-1 and TRBJ2-1; no clear D gene. The CDR3 is 14 amino acids. The V and J ends lost 1 base and 7 bases respectively, with 12 bases between them. Germline values: CDR1 SGHRS, CDR2 YFSETQ.

This sequence joins TRBV7-3 and TRBJ2-7; D is unresolved. This CDR3 comprises 12 residues. Looked up from germline, CDR1 is SGHTA and CDR2 is FQGTGA. Trimming shortened V by 5 bases and J by 6 bases, and 11 bases separated the two germline ends. The CDR3 spells CASSPRGGEQYF. The CDR3 nucleotides are TGTGCCAGCAGCCCCCGAGGTGGCGAGCAGTACTTC.

The chain joins TRBV19 to TRBJ2-1, with D unclear. Germline CDR1 LNHDA, CDR2 SQIVND (reference sequence). CDR3 size: 14 residues. The ends were cut back, 6 bases at V and 6 bases at J, with 15 bases in the middle. DNA of the CDR3: TGTGCCAGTAGCAACGGGCCCTATGCCAATGAGCAGTTCTTC. Its protein is CASSNGPYANEQFF.

The chain combines TRBV19 with TRBJ2-2; no definite D call. Germline loops: CDR1 LNHDA, CDR2 SQIVND (reference sequence). V was shortened by 3 bases and J by 5 bases, with 7 bases between the two germline ends. This CDR3 contains 13 residues. CDR3 in DNA: TGTGCCAGTAGTATCATTAATACCGGGGAGCTGTTTTTT. Translation: CASSIINTGELFF.

The chain joins TRBV6-4 to TRBJ2-7, with TRBD2 matching over 12 bases. Germline CDR1 is MRHNA and CDR2 is SNTAGT. The CDR3 loop spans 16 amino acids. Trimming took 4 bases from V and 2 from J; bases not matched to a gene: 6. CDR3 sequence: CASSANLAGGPYEQYF. The CDR3 DNA follows: TGTGCCAGCAGTGCCAACCTAGCGGGAGGGCCCTACGAGCAGTACTTC.

CDR3 DNA sequence: TGTGCCAGCAGCCTGGGTCGGAGGTCCAACGAGCAGTACTTC. It translates to CASSLGRRSNEQYF. The V and J genes are TRBV7-3 and TRBJ2-7; tentative D call: TRBD2 (5 bases). This CDR3 is built from 14 residues. Per the germline V gene, CDR1 is SGHTA and CDR2 is FQGTGA. Between the trimmed V and J ends, which lost 5 bases and 5 bases, there was a span of 16 bases.

The chain recombines TRBV6-4 with TRBJ2-3; no definite D call. The germline V gene has CDR1 MRHNA and CDR2 SNTAGT. The CDR3 covers 14 residues. V was trimmed by 6 bases and J by 2 bases, leaving 12 bases between them. The CDR3 sequence is CASSASWNTDTQYF. CDR3 bases: TGTGCCAGCAGCGCCAGTTGGAACACAGATACGCAGTATTTT.

The rearrangement joins TRBV19 to TRBJ1-5; D is unclear. CDR1 is LNHDA and CDR2 is SQIVND in the germline V gene (reference sequence). Trimming cost V 6 bases and J 7 bases, with 19 bases left between them. The CDR3 has 15 amino acids. The CDR3 DNA reads as TGTGCCAGTAGCGGGGAAACACCCGGCCGCCAGCCCCAGCATTTT. This codes for CASSGETPGRQPQHF.

The gene calls are TRBV15 and TRBJ2-5, with D tentatively TRBD1 (5 bases). V was clipped by 0 bases and J by 5 bases, with 7 bases between them. Germline V lookup: CDR1 LNHNV, CDR2 YYDKDF (reference sequence). This CDR3 contains 13 residues. CDR3 nucleotide sequence: TGTGCCACCAGCAGAGAGGCAGGGGAGACCCAGTACTTC. Protein: CATSREAGETQYF.

The genes are TRBV5-1 and TRBJ1-1, with a weak D call TRBD1 (6 bases). The V end was cut by 7 bases, the J end by 4 bases, with 17 bases between. Germline values: CDR1 SGHRS, CDR2 YFSETQ. This CDR3 has 14 amino acids. CDR3 bases: TGCGCCAGCTCCGGAGGGGGAACGAGCACTGAAGCTTTCTTT. Residues: CASSGGGTSTEAFF.

This rearrangement joins TRBV5-1 to TRBJ2-4, with 11 bases matching TRBD1. The CDR3 sequence is 16 residues long. Germline V gene data show CDR1 as SGHRS and CDR2 as YFSETQ. With V trimmed by 4 bases and J by 2 bases, 5 bases remained unmatched. The CDR3 coding sequence is TGCGCCAGCAGCATAGGACAGGGGGCGACCAAAAACATTCAGTACTTC. This translates into CASSIGQGATKNIQYF.

The rearrangement joins TRBV11-2 to TRBJ2-1; TRBD1 aligns across 8 bases. CDR3 length equals 15 residues. V shed 5 bases, J shed 4 bases, and the junction held 7 bases outside the gene matches. The germline V gene has CDR1 SGHAT and CDR2 FQNNGV. Here the CDR3 reads CASSHGTGPYNEQFF. CDR3 in DNA: TGTGCCAGCAGCCACGGGACAGGTCCATACAATGAGCAGTTCTTC.